This section outlines one T cell receptor (beta chain) sequence together with its context. Its antigen is unknown. Base qualities were left out, and no much larger clone turns up one base away. V gives up 0 bases and J gives up 5 bases, and the segment between their germline ends measures 10 bases. The CDR3 sequence holds 14 residues, the cysteine and phenylalanine included. The only DNA kept is the CDR3, 42 bases in frame from the first base. In the germline V gene, CDR1 corresponds to SQVTM and CDR2 to ANQGSEA. This specimen belongs to a study of shared clonotypes between healthy human individuals (dated by TCRdb to 2020 to 2021). About the full investigation: The cohort included a few men and two women between 18 and 49 years of age. The study deeply sequenced blood TCR repertoires of five healthy adults to estimate repertoire size and the extent of clonotype sharing between individuals. Per donor, leukapheresis produced somewhere between about 0.94 and 8.9 billion PBMCs. Per donor, three plates each were used for CD4 naive and CD4 memory, two for CD8 naive, and one for CD8 memory. To increase sequencing depth and limit assay-specific biases, TCR repertoire library preparation and sequencing were carried out by different laboratories using diverse techniques.

TCR CDR3 regions were amplified from genomic DNA by multiplex PCR using the deep immunoSEQ assay. Extracted genomic DNA from each cell subset was spread evenly across all wells of several immunoSEQ 96-well plates, with each plate serving as a replicate. Each replicate PCR for sorted subsets received about 180 ng genomic DNA, equal to 28,000 or so T cell genomes. Purified libraries were measured with a Qubit 3.0 fluorometer, size-checked on a Bioanalyzer 2100, and measured again with the KAPA Library Quantification kit. A separate single-read 150-cycle Illumina NextSeq 550 flow cell was used to sequence each immunoSEQ 96-well plate. Turning to the authors' computational methods: The immunoSEQ output contained only junctional sequences without quality scores, so filtering could not match that applied to full-length reads. To assign V/J genes and CDR3, sequences were annotated using PyIR, a Python wrapper for IgBLAST v1.9, with IMGT germline references. Any read was removed if the V/J assignment was weak (E-value above 1e-6), the CDR3 was missing, or the read contained stop codons, out-of-frame junctions, or ambiguous translated residues. A V3J clonotype was defined by an identical inferred V gene, J gene, and CDR3 amino acid sequence. Percentage overlap between repertoires was calculated by dividing the number of shared unique clonotypes by the size of the smaller repertoire. Richness of each repertoire was evaluated using RTK rarefaction, the Chao1 estimator, and Recon v2.1 estimates of unobserved clonotypes. For all TCRbeta clonotypes obtained by the gDNA method from several donors, generation probabilities were computed with OLGA. TCRdb stores this immuneACCESS table with in-frame sequences only. Part of the clones is absent; in the studies checked, under half of the shortfall reflects unresolved V genes, and no reason is known for the rest. D and trimming come from the DNA, and the V and J calls and clone size come from that table. Across this sample there are fewer than 850,000 clones, with approximately 97% seen only once. The ten largest make up 0.2% to 0.25% of the sample.

Broader findings and caveats from the paper: Compared with non-shared clonotypes, clonotypes shared by all four sorted-subset donors had higher generation probabilities. Based on pairwise subsampling, the degree of clonotype sharing among donors was expected to be affected by sequencing depth. About 5% of naive CD4, roughly 3.6% of naive CD8, around 2.3% of memory CD4, and approximately 0.39% of memory CD8 clonotypes were shared across several donors. Naive subsets generally had larger estimated clonotype richness than memory subsets. Incomplete sequencing was indicated by rarefaction of sorted-subset datasets, despite the large sequencing depth. Because the study included only a small number of donors, the genetic and exposure-history diversity represented was limited. Sampling was limited to blood, and TCR repertoires in tissue likely differ from TCR repertoires in blood.

CD8 naive samples consisted of CD45RO-negative cells that were positively selected for CCR7, yielding a CD45RA+CCR7+ population without TemRA cells. Healthy HIV-negative adults with no recently reported acute infections or vaccinations were included as donors. Every donor was a Caucasian adult living in Nashville, Tennessee, USA. Blood was collected by leukapheresis, and PBMCs were isolated by Ficoll-Histopaque density gradient centrifugation and then cryopreserved in liquid nitrogen vapor phase. Analytical flow cytometry was used to check the purity and quantity of every magnetically sorted T cell population. Each sorted fraction had its genomic DNA isolated and then quantified by UV absorbance on a Nanodrop 2000c.

The sequencing sample was made of naive CD8+ T cells sorted from blood. This specimen's cell subset or site label, per the study, means: CD45RA+CCR7+. The sequence is built from TRBV29-1 and TRBJ1-4; the D gene is possibly TRBD1, with 5 bases matching. The sequence was collected from a young man in good health. The DNA sequence is TGCAGCGTTGAAGATCGTGACAGAAATGAAAAACTGTTTTTT. It translates to CSVEDRDRNEKLFF.